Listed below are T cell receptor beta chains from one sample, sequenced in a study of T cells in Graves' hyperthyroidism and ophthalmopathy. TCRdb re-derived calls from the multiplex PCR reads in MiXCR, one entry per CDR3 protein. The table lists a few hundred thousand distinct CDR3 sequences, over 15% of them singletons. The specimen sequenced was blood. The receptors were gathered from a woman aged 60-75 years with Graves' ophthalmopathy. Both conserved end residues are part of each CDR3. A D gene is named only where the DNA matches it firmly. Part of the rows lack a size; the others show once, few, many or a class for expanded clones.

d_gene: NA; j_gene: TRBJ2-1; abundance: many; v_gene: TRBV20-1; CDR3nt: TGCAGCGTTTTAGTGGGGGCCTACAATGAGCAGTTCTTC; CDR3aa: CSVLVGAYNEQFF
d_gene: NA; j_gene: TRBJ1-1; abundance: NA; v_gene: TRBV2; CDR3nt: TGTGCCAGCAGTGAAGCCACGACAGGTAAAACTGAAGCTTTCTTT; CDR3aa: CASSEATTGKTEAFF
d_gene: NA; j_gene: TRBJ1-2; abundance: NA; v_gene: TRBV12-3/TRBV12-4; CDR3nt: TGTGCCAGCAGTTTGGCGGGGGCTGATGGCTACACCTTC; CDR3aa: CASSLAGADGYTF
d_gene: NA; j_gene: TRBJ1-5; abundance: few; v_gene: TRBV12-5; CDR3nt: TGTGCTAGTGGCTTACAGCCCCAGCATTTT; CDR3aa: CASGLQPQHF
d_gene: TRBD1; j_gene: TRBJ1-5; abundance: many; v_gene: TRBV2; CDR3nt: TGTGCCAGCAGCAGGGTTACAGGGGGCAATCAGCCCCAGCATTTT; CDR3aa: CASSRVTGGNQPQHF
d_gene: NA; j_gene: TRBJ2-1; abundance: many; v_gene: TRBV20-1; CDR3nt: TGCAGTGCCACCGACTGGCTACCCTACAATGAGCAGTTCTTC; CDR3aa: CSATDWLPYNEQFF
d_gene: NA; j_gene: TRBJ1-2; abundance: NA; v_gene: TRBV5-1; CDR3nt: TGCGCCAGCAGAAGAGTACCGGCCGTCCAGGATCTTTATGGCTACACCTTC; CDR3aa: CASRRVPAVQDLYGYTF
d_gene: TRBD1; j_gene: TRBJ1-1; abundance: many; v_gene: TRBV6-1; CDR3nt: TGTGCCAGCAGTCGGACAGGGCAGTTCACTGAAGCTTTCTTT; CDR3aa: CASSRTGQFTEAFF
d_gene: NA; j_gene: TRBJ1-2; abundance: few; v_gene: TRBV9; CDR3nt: TGTGCCAGCAGGACCGACGCAAACGATGGTGGCTACACCTTC; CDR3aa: CASRTDANDGGYTF
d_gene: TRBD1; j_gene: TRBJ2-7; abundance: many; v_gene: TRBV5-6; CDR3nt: TGTGCCAGCAGCGGGGACAGGGGCTACGAGCAGTACTTC; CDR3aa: CASSGDRGYEQYF
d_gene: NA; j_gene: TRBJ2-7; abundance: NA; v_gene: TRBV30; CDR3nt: TGTGCCTGGACAGGGGAGGACTCCTACGAGCAGTACTTC; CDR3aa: CAWTGEDSYEQYF
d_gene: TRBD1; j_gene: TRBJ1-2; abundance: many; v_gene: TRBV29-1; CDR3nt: TGCAGCACTTTGAGGGGGCTCTATGGCTACACCTTC; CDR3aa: CSTLRGLYGYTF
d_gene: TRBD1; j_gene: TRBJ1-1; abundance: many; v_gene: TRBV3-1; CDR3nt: TGTGCCAGCAGCCAAGAACTGGGACAGGATGGATTTTTCACTGAAGCTTTCTTT; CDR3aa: CASSQELGQDGFFTEAFF
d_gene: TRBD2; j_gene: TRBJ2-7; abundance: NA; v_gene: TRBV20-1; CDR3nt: TGCAGTGCTAGGGGGACTAGCGGAGTCAACGAGCAGTACTTC; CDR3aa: CSARGTSGVNEQYF
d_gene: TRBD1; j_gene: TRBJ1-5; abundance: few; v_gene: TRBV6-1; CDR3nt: TGTGCCAGCAGTGGGTTGGGCCAGGGGGCAGGTCAGCCCCAGCATTTT; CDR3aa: CASSGLGQGAGQPQHF
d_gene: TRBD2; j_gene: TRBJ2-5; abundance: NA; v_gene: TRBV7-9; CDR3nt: TGTGCCAGCAGCTTACTAGCGGGGAGAGGCGAGACCCAGTACTTC; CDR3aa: CASSLLAGRGETQYF
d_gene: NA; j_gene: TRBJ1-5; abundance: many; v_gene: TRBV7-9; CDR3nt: TGTGCCAGCAGCTTAATGGGGGATCAGCCCCAGCATTTT; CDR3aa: CASSLMGDQPQHF
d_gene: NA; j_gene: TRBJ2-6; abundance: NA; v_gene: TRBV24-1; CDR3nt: TGTGCCACCAGTGATTCGGACAGCTCTGGGGCCAACGTCCTGACTTTC; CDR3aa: CATSDSDSSGANVLTF
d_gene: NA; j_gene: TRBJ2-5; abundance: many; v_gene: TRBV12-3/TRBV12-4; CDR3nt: TGTGCCAGCAGTTTAGGTTGGCAAGAGACCCAGTACTTC; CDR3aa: CASSLGWQETQYF
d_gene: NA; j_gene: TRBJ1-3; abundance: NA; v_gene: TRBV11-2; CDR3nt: TGTGCCAGCAGCCCGATTGGGGTCAGGGTCTCTGGAAACACCATATATTTT; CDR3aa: CASSPIGVRVSGNTIYF
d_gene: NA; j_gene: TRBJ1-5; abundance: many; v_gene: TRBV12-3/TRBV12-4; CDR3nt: TGTGCCAGCAGTTTAGGTTTGCAGGGTCCGGATCAGCCCCAGCATTTT; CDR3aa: CASSLGLQGPDQPQHF
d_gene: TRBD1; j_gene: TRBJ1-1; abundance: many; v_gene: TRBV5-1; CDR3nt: TGCGCCAGCAGTTCTTATTACAGGGGCGGGAAGACTGAAGCTTTCTTT; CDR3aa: CASSSYYRGGKTEAFF
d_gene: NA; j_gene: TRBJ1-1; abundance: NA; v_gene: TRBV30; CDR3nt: TGTGCCTGGAGTCCCGGCAGGGGTACTTTCTTT; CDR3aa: CAWSPGRGTFF